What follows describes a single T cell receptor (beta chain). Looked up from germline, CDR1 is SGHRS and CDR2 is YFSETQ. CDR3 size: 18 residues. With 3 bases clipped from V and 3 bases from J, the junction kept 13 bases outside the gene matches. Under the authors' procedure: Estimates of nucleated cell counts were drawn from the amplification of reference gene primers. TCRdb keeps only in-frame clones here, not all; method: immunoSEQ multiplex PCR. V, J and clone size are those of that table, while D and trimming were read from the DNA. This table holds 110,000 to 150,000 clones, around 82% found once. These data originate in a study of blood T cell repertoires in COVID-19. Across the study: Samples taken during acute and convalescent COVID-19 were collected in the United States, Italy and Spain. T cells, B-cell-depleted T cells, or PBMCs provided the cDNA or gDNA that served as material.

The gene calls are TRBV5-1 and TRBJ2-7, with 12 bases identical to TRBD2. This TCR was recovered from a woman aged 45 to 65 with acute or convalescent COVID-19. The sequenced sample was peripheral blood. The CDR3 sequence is CASSSDASGGVEVYEQYF. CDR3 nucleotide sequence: TGCGCCAGCAGCTCCGACGCTAGCGGGGGGGTTGAGGTCTACGAGCAGTACTTC.